Each of the 17 T cell receptor beta chains below was sequenced from the same sample in a study of blood T cell repertoires in COVID-19 (dated by TCRdb to 2019 to 2021). Libraries were made using the immunoSEQ multiplex PCR assay. The immuneACCESS repertoire file appears here via TCRdb, limited to in-frame rearrangements. These files lack a portion of the clones; in checked studies, under half of the deficit traces to unresolved V genes, and the cause of the others is not known. Within this sample are 45,000 to 70,000 clones, with around 89% of them counted one time only. In total, the top ten clones hold about 13% of the sample. The specimen sequenced was peripheral blood. Receptors originate from an older woman with active COVID-19.

V is TRBV18 and J is TRBJ2-7; D is unresolved. Trimming cost V 6 bases and J 3 bases, with 6 bases left between them. Germline loops: CDR1 KGHSH, CDR2 LQKENI. This CDR3 has 11 residues. CDR3 in amino acids: CASSRGYEQYF. The CDR3 bases are TGTGCCAGCTCGCGAGGCTACGAGCAGTACTTC. The full variable domain, in which reference TRBV18 and TRBJ2-7 provide the parts outside the CDR3, is NAGVMQNPRHLVRRRGQEARLRCSPMKGHSHVYWYRQLPEEGLKFMVYLQKENIIDESGMPKERFSAEFPKEGPSILRIQQVVRGDSAAYFCASSRGYEQYFGPGTRLTVT.

The chain recombines TRBV13 with TRBJ2-3; 9 nucleotides align to TRBD2. Losses at the gene ends were 1 base for V and 2 bases for J; bases not matched to a gene: 7. This CDR3 spans 17 amino acids. Germline V lookup: CDR1 PRHDT, CDR2 FYEKMQ (reference sequence). The CDR3 sequence is CASSLEVTSGYTDTQYF. The DNA of the CDR3 is TGTGCCAGCAGCTTAGAGGTGACTAGCGGTTACACAGATACGCAGTATTTT.

This chain uses TRBV2 with TRBJ1-1; no definite D call. V lost 3 bases and J 5 bases, leaving 13 bases between the germline ends. The CDR3 consists of 14 residues. Germline assignment: CDR1 SNHLY and CDR2 FYNNEI. Here the CDR3 DNA reads TGTGCCAGCAGTGACGCCGGAGTCAAAACTGAAGCTTTCTTT. As protein: CASSDAGVKTEAFF.

The rearrangement uses TRBV7-3 and TRBJ2-5, with D possibly TRBD2 on 5 matching bases. This CDR3 has 13 amino acids. From germline, CDR1 is SGHTA and CDR2 FQGTGA. V gave up 5 bases and J gave up 1 base, with 8 bases separating them. CDR3 in amino acids: CASSPGIQETQYF. CDR3 coding DNA: TGTGCCAGCAGCCCGGGAATCCAAGAGACCCAGTACTTC.

The rearrangement uses TRBV6-5 and TRBJ1-5; D unresolved. The CDR3 has 12 amino acids. Trimming shortened V by 10 bases and J by 6 bases, and 13 bases separated the two germline ends. Looked up from germline, CDR1 is MNHEY and CDR2 is SVGAGI. The CDR3 DNA is TGTGCCACCGGCGAGGGCCCTCAGCCCCAGCATTTT. Protein: CATGEGPQPQHF.

The rearrangement links TRBV14 to TRBJ1-2, with 7 bases aligning to TRBD1. This CDR3 has 15 residues. Losses at the gene ends were 0 bases for V and 5 bases for J; bases not matched to a gene: 6. From germline, CDR1 is SGHDN and CDR2 FVKESK. This CDR3 reads CASSQDKGAAYGYTF. As DNA, the CDR3 is TGTGCCAGCAGCCAAGATAAGGGGGCGGCTTATGGCTACACCTTC.

The V call is TRBV7-6, the J call TRBJ2-1; the D gene is possibly TRBD1 (9 bases). Germline V lookup: CDR1 SGHVS, CDR2 FNYEAQ. The CDR3 sequence is 16 residues long. Trimming removed 5 bases at V and 3 bases at J, with 17 bases between. The CDR3 loop is CASSRGGTGIYNEQFF. CDR3 nucleotides: TGTGCCAGCAGCCGGGGGGGGACAGGGATCTACAATGAGCAGTTCTTC.

The chain is built from TRBV7-2 and TRBJ1-1; 7 nucleotides line up with TRBD1. V lost 1 base and J lost 2; bases outside the gene matches: 4. The CDR3 totals 15 residues. The germline V gene has CDR1 SGHTA and CDR2 FQGNSA. This CDR3 is CASSLEGQKNTEAFF. CDR3 nucleotides: TGTGCCAGCAGCTTAGAGGGACAGAAAAACACTGAAGCTTTCTTT.

The chain combines TRBV12-3 or TRBV12-4 with TRBJ2-7, with D possibly TRBD1 on 5 matching bases. V was cut by 3 bases and J by 2 bases, with 8 bases left in between. The CDR3 covers 13 residues. The CDR3 DNA reads as TGTGCCAGCAGTTTGACAGCCGCCTACGAGCAGTACTTC. It translates to CASSLTAAYEQYF.

V gene TRBV10-2 combines with J gene TRBJ2-5, with D perhaps TRBD1 (6 bases). V was pared by 5 bases and J by 1 base, with 8 bases between. The CDR3 has 13 residues. CDR1 and CDR2 (germline): WSHSY, SAAADI. The CDR3 DNA is TGCGCCAGCAGTAGGGGGTCCCAAGAGACCCAGTACTTC. This translates into CASSRGSQETQYF.

The chain uses TRBV19 and TRBJ2-5, with 8 nucleotides matching TRBD1. V lost 6 bases and J lost 4; bases outside the gene matches: 10. From germline, CDR1 is LNHDA and CDR2 SQIVND (reference sequence). CDR3 length: 15 amino acids. This chain's CDR3 is CASSKDRGIRETQYF. The CDR3 bases are TGTGCCAGTAGCAAAGACAGGGGTATCAGAGAGACCCAGTACTTC.

The J gene is TRBJ1-2, the V gene TRBV3-1 (or the pseudogene TRBV3-2), with D possibly TRBD1 on 5 matching bases. The CDR3 length is 14 residues. Trimming took 1 base from V and 5 from J, leaving 11 bases between them. The germline V gene encodes CDR1 LGHDT and CDR2 YNNKEL (reference sequence). CDR3 bases: TGTGCCAGCAGCCAAGCAAGGGCAGGGTATGGCTACACCTTC. It codes for CASSQARAGYGYTF.

This clone has only a few counts. The chain joins TRBV6-5 to TRBJ1-5; D possibly corresponds to TRBD1 (5 bases). The CDR3 is 13 amino acids. Per germline, CDR1 MNHEY and CDR2 SVGAGI. Between the trimmed V and J ends, which lost 5 bases and 9 bases, there was a span of 14 bases. CDR3 sequence: CASSRTRPGPQHF. DNA for the CDR3: TGTGCCAGCAGTCGGACAAGGCCGGGGCCCCAGCATTTT.

J is TRBJ1-3 and V is TRBV9; TRBD1 matches 8 bases. V dropped 1 base and J dropped 8; count of bases not matched to a gene: 5. Germline lookup yields CDR1 SGDLS and CDR2 YYNGEE. The CDR3 runs 14 residues. Here the CDR3 reads CASSVTGGQHTIYF. Here the CDR3 DNA reads TGTGCCAGCAGCGTAACAGGGGGTCAACACACCATATATTTT. The full variable domain, with the rest looked up from reference TRBV9 and TRBJ1-3, is DSGVTQTPKHLITATGQRVTLRCSPRSGDLSVYWYQQSLDQGLQFLIQYYNGEERAKGNILERFSAQQFPDLHSELNLSSLELGDSALYFCASSVTGGQHTIYFGEGSWLTVV.

This clone was detected once. This chain joins TRBV6-1 and TRBJ1-1; no clear D. V lost 1 base to trimming and J lost 3 bases, with 12 bases between them. In germline, CDR1 is MNHNS, CDR2 SASEGT. This CDR3 spans 15 amino acids. CDR3 DNA: TGTGCCAGCAGTGAAGTCGGGAGTAAGTACACTGAAGCTTTCTTT. It codes for CASSEVGSKYTEAFF.

This sequence joins TRBV18 and TRBJ2-4; 10 nucleotides agree with TRBD1. CDR1 and CDR2 (germline): KGHSH, LQKENI. The CDR3 consists of 18 residues. V lost 2 bases to trimming and J lost 0 bases; unmatched junction nucleotides: 7. CDR3 bases: TGTGCCAGCTCACCATTTACGGGACAGGGGATAGCCAAAAACATTCAGTACTTC. Its protein product is CASSPFTGQGIAKNIQYF.

The V gene is TRBV2, the J gene TRBJ1-5; tentative D call: TRBD1 (6 bases). V was trimmed by 6 bases and J by 4 bases, leaving 16 bases between them. CDR3 length equals 15 residues. Germline V gives CDR1 SNHLY, CDR2 FYNNEI. The CDR3 reads CASRAGHAGNQPQHF. CDR3 in DNA: TGTGCCAGCAGAGCGGGACATGCCGGTAATCAGCCCCAGCATTTT.